The T cell receptor (beta chain) described here comes from a study of CD8+CD57+ T cells in acquired aplastic anemia (dated by TCRdb to the late 2010s). Looking at the study overall: Extracted DNA from sorted CD4+ and CD8+ cells averaged approximately 3 ug, ranging from roughly 0.17 to 27.4 ug. Healthy donor samples averaged around 10 million reads for CD4+ and approximately 11 million for CD8+ cells. The study at large found these results: Fewer than 35 CD8+ CDR3 sequences were found to be shared between patients and controls, but these sequences appeared to be highly expressed in patients and within the immunodominant clones of the patients. Between patients and healthy controls, no significant difference in CD8+ Simpson's diversity was found (P=0.060).

Including cysteine and phenylalanine, the CDR3 has 16 amino acids. Of the read, only the CDR3 DNA is kept; its 48 bases are in frame from base 1. V is shortened by 4 bases, J by 0 bases, and the region joining them spans 15 bases. According to the germline V gene, CDR1 reads KGHSH and CDR2 reads LQKENI. In the study, sorted CD4+ and CD8+ blood T cells from patients with severe aplastic anemia and from healthy subjects underwent deep sequencing of TCR repertoires. Ficoll-Paque density gradient centrifugation was used to isolate peripheral blood mononuclear cells. CD4+ and CD8+ T cells were sorted by FACS or magnetic beads before DNA extraction. Genomic DNA served as template for TCR beta VDJ combination and CDR3 sequence profiling. TCR repertoire sequencing was run on an Illumina HiSeq 2000. Regarding the original processing steps: TRBV/TRBJ rearrangement plots, CDR3 size and DJ length profiles, and Simpson's diversity index were used to assess repertoires. Whichever DNA sequence was most abundant in the deep sequencing data was defined as the immunodominant clone. CDR3 amino acid sequences were screened for sharing across subjects and compared with published repertoires and the VDJdb database. TCRdb trimmed the raw reads at Q25, called clones with MiXCR and kept productive beta chains. Rows matching on CDR3 protein sequence are summarized as one entry with the most common DNA and genes. The V and J calls reflect TCRdb's pipeline rather than the authors' work. The sample table contains about 200,000 distinct CDR3 sequences; only one count was recorded for 30% to 40% of them. The ten largest make up approximately 1.2% of the sample.

A remark on this clonotype: This clone's antigen is unknown. There are no base qualities to consult, and no much larger clone falls within one base.

The receptor's source is a human donor in good health, serving as a control. This receptor chain uses TRBV18 and TRBJ1-1, with TRBD1 perhaps the D gene, on 6 matching bases. Sequencing was carried out using sorted CD4+, CD8+, or CD8+CD57+ T cells (not recorded which) from PBMCs. CDR3 protein: CASSQSKGGMNTEAFF. The sequence in DNA is TGTGCCAGCTCACAATCCAAGGGGGGGATGAACACTGAAGCTTTCTTT. The variable domain in full, with residues beyond the CDR3 obtained from the reference TRBV18 and TRBJ1-1 genes, is NAGVMQNPRHLVRRRGQEARLRCSPMKGHSHVYWYRQLPEEGLKFMVYLQKENIIDESGMPKERFSAEFPKEGPSILRIQQVVRGDSAAYFCASSQSKGGMNTEAFFGQGTRLTVV.